Reported below is one TCR beta chain. Sequence at one end of the junction differs from germline and may be a read error. With a constant-region primer, TCR beta cDNA was made from about 0.5 ug of total RNA. Generation of the TCR beta libraries relied on three nested multiplex PCR rounds using slightly modified ARM-PCR. Two initial PCR rounds of approximately 10 cycles each paired TRBV1-TRBV30 forward primers with a C-beta reverse primer. One entry per CDR3 protein, called by TCRdb with MiXCR from the multiplex PCR reads. The sample holds some 320,000 distinct CDR3 sequences; more than 55% are singletons and the top ten take about 8.4%. Unsorted whole blood yielded the blood RNA, and germline DNA was also extracted. The entry originates in a study of tumor-infiltrating lymphocytes in primary liver carcinoma. Overall study: Men as well as women, aged 30 to 69 years, made up the patients. Tumors measured 4.2 to 10 cm and were stage T1-T3 N0M0.

The germline CDR1 and CDR2 sequences are LGHNT and FRNRAP. The length of the CDR3 is 11 residues. Sequencing input: peripheral blood. This rearrangement joins TRBV12-5 to TRBJ2-1; 9 bases are shared with TRBD1. The TCR comes from a man aged 35-49 years with primary liver carcinoma and hepatitis B virus infection. In nucleotides, the CDR3 is TGTGCTGGTGGTCTGGGACAGGGGCAGTTCTTC. Its translation is CAGGLGQGQFF.